This T cell receptor (beta chain) originates from a study of blood T cells in healthy people across ages. J lost 9 bases, V lost 6 bases, and 5 bases had no gene match. CDR3 length: 12 residues. Study-level points and caveats: A greater number of naive CD4+ cells and higher diversity distinguished long-lived donors from aged donors. A roughly linear fall in TCR beta diversity per million T cells was seen with increasing age. With donor CMV status unknown, expanded clonotype changes were possibly confounded.

Regarding this clonotype: The antigen remains unidentified.

A sample-barcoded 5' primer and a J-beta primer mix were used in a second PCR of about 6 to 11 cycles. TCRdb redid the calling of the 5' RACE reads with MiXCR, one entry per CDR3 protein. The top ten clones hold 3% to 4.5% of a sample with around 820,000 distinct CDR3 sequences, roughly 25% of them seen once. The sample was also linked to a second study, of T cells of mothers and their children. That report adds: The study obtained over 8 million TCR beta CDR3 reads per mother and around 3 million per child.

Sequencing was done on a sample of blood. The origin of this receptor is a boy between 10 and 17 years old in good health. The rearrangement joins TRBV12-3 or TRBV12-4 to TRBJ2-1; 7 bases line up with TRBD1. CDR3 sequence (DNA): TGTGCCAGCAGGCCGGCAGGGGGTGAGCAGTTCTTC. Translation gives CASRPAGGEQFF.